What follows is one TCR beta chain and its context. The sample is drawn from a study of T-cell reconstitution after alpha-beta-depleted transplantation in children. TCRbeta library preparation incorporated unique molecular identifiers. TCRdb re-analysed the PCR reads in MiXCR, keeping a single row per CDR3 protein. The sample has some 640,000 distinct CDR3 sequences; around a sixth are singletons. The CDR3 contains 14 residues. V was clipped by 4 bases and J by 1 base, with 10 bases between them. Germline V gene data show CDR1 as SEHNR and CDR2 as FQNEAQ (reference sequence). This clonotype was obtained from a human donor who donated a stem cell graft to a child with acute myeloid leukemia. The V call is TRBV7-9, the J call TRBJ2-5; D unclear. The material was PBMCs from the stem cell graft donor, obtained from the stem cell graft. The CDR3 nucleotides are TGTGCCAGCAGCTCCCTGGATCGCCAAGAGACCCAGTACTTC. Its protein product is CASSSLDRQETQYF.